This T cell receptor beta chain was captured by sequencing in a study of OX40 agonist ivuxolimab in advanced cancers. Germline CDR1 reads LNHDA; CDR2 reads SQIVND (reference sequence). This CDR3 contains 17 residues. The ends were cut back, 2 bases at V and 2 bases at J, with 17 bases in the middle. Profiling relied on immunoSEQ multiplex PCR, and the TCRdb table lists in-frame clones only, not all of them. Of 55,000 to 70,000 clones in the sample, about 92% were seen once. The sequenced sample was CD4+ or CD8+ T cells sorted from blood, obtained in a trial of the OX40 agonist ivuxolimab. This receptor was obtained from an adult with an advanced solid tumor such as melanoma, head and neck, liver or kidney cancer. The V and J genes are TRBV19 and TRBJ2-3, with a weak D call TRBD1 (6 bases). CDR3 region: CASSIWARDTSTDTQYF. The CDR3 DNA follows: TGTGCCAGTAGTATATGGGCCCGGGACACCTCCACAGATACGCAGTATTTT.